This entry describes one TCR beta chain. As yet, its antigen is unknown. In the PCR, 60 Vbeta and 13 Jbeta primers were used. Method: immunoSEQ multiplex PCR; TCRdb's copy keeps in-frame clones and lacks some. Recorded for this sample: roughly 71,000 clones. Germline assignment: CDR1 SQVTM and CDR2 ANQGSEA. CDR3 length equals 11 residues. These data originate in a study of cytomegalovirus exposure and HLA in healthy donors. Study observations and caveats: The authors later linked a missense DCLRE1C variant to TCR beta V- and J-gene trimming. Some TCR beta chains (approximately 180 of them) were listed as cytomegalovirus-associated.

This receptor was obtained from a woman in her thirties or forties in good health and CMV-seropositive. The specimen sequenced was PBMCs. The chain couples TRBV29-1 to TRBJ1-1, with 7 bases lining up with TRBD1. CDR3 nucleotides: TGCAGTCCTCACAGGGGCACTGAAGCTTTCTTT. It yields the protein CSPHRGTEAFF. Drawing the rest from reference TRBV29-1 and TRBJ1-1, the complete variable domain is SAVISQKPSRDICQRGTSLTIQCQVDSQVTMMFWYRQQPGQSLTLIATANQGSEATYESGFVIDKFPISRPNLTFSTLTVSNMSPEDSSIYLCSPHRGTEAFFGQGTRLTVV.